This passage covers 26 T cell receptor beta chains from one sample sequenced in a study of CD8+ T cells in alopecia areata. Once RNA had been extracted, it was reverse transcribed into cDNA to act as the sequencing template. Profiling relied on immunoSEQ multiplex PCR, and the TCRdb table lists in-frame clones only, not all of them. The sample gives 30,000 to 35,000 clones, around 59% of which show up once; around 40% is in the top ten. The source material was NKG2D-high CD8+ T cells sorted from blood. The receptors derive from a human donor with alopecia areata.

This clone was seen a few times. J is TRBJ2-7 and V is TRBV28, with no clear D. The germline V gene has CDR1 MDHEN and CDR2 SYDVKM. This CDR3 comprises 12 residues. Trimming shortened V by 5 bases and J by 5 bases, and 10 bases separated the two germline ends. Written as DNA, the CDR3 is TGTGCCAGCAGTCCAGAGACCCACGAGCAGTACTTC. It encodes CASSPETHEQYF.

The genes are TRBV12-5 and TRBJ2-7; tentatively, D is TRBD2 (5 bases). Germline-derived CDR1 and CDR2 are LGHNT and FRNRAP. The CDR3 has 13 amino acids. Between the trimmed V and J ends, which lost 0 bases and 5 bases, there was a span of 8 bases. CDR3 loop: CASGLVEGHEQYF. As DNA, the CDR3 is TGTGCTAGTGGTTTGGTCGAGGGCCACGAGCAGTACTTC.

This chain uses TRBV7-9 with TRBJ1-1; D perhaps matches TRBD1 (6 bases). Germline CDR1 reads SEHNR; CDR2 reads FQNEAQ (reference sequence). The length of the CDR3 is 15 residues. V was cut by 4 bases and J by 1 base, with 13 bases left in between. The CDR3 nucleotides read TGTGCCAGCAGCTCCTTCAGGGGACCGAACACTGAAGCTTTCTTT. Translated, it gives CASSSFRGPNTEAFF.

The sample holds many counts of this clone. The chain uses TRBV28 and TRBJ2-1, with 7 nucleotides matching TRBD2. Germline V lookup: CDR1 MDHEN, CDR2 SYDVKM. The CDR3 covers 15 residues. V lost 6 bases, J lost 1 base, and 6 bases stayed unmatched. CDR3 DNA: TGTGCCAGCAGGGGCCAGCGGGAATCCTACAATGAGCAGTTCTTC. This translates into CASRGQRESYNEQFF. The complete variable domain, with remaining parts taken from reference TRBV28 and TRBJ2-1, reads DVKVTQSSRYLVKRTGEKVFLECVQDMDHENMFWYRQDPGLGLRLIYFSYDVKMKEKGDIPEGYSVSREKKERFSLILESASTNQTSMYLCASRGQRESYNEQFFGPGTRLTVL.

This chain uses TRBV9 with TRBJ1-1; possible D gene TRBD1, 5 bases. CDR1 and CDR2 from the germline V gene are SGDLS and YYNGEE. V was cut by 4 bases and J by 5 bases, with 18 bases left in between. The CDR3 extends over 15 amino acids. CDR3: CASSQSGGTRTEAFF. CDR3 bases: TGTGCCAGCAGCCAAAGTGGGGGAACCAGGACTGAAGCTTTCTTT.

The chain employs TRBV6-5 and TRBJ2-7; tentatively, D is TRBD1 or TRBD2 (5 bases each). V was trimmed by 0 bases and J by 5 bases, leaving 14 bases between them. The CDR3 is 15 amino acids. CDR1 is MNHEY and CDR2 is SVGAGI in the germline V gene. The DNA for the CDR3 is TGTGCCAGCAGTTACTCGGGACGTCCCATAGACGAGCAGTACTTC. Protein: CASSYSGRPIDEQYF.

This clone showed up many times. This chain joins TRBV7-9 and TRBJ2-3, with D unclear. Per the germline V gene, CDR1 is SEHNR and CDR2 is FQNEAQ (reference sequence). Trimming took off 4 bases at V and 1 base at J, with 12 bases between the two ends. CDR3 length: 15 residues. CDR3 protein: CASSSARAGTDTQYF. The CDR3 DNA reads TGTGCCAGCAGCTCAGCAAGGGCCGGCACAGATACGCAGTATTTT.

This clone was found a few times. V and J are TRBV4-3 and TRBJ2-1, with a weak D call TRBD2 (6 bases). Trimming took off 8 bases at V and 7 bases at J, with 12 bases between the two ends. Germline V CDR1 and CDR2: LGHNA, YSLEER. This CDR3 region has 12 residues. The CDR3 sequence: CASSGVRNEQFF. CDR3 in DNA: TGCGCCAGCTCGGGGGTTCGGAATGAGCAGTTCTTC.

V usage is TRBV30 and J usage is TRBJ1-5; TRBD1 aligns across 9 bases. V lost 0 bases, J lost 7 bases, and 7 bases stayed unmatched. This CDR3 region has 15 residues. Germline loops: CDR1 GTSNPN, CDR2 SVGIG (reference sequence). CDR3 amino acids: CAWSVDGTGTQPQHF. In DNA, the CDR3 is TGTGCCTGGAGTGTAGACGGGACAGGGACGCAGCCCCAGCATTTT.

The J gene is TRBJ2-2, the V gene TRBV9; tentatively, D is TRBD2 (5 bases). CDR3 size: 15 residues. CDR1 is SGDLS and CDR2 is YYNGEE in the germline V gene. The V end lost 4 bases, the J end lost 1 base, and 11 bases lay between the germline ends. The CDR3 protein is CASSHSGWNTGELFF. The CDR3 DNA reads as TGTGCCAGCAGCCATTCGGGGTGGAACACCGGGGAGCTGTTTTTT.

This clone was seen more than once but under ten times. The genes are TRBV12-5 and TRBJ1-2; possible D gene TRBD1, 6 bases. The CDR3 is 16 residues long. The V gene's germline CDR1 is LGHNT and CDR2 FRNRAP. V was clipped by 3 bases and J by 8 bases, with 22 bases between them. CDR3 residues: CASGFERGRPPDGYTF. The CDR3 nucleotides read TGTGCTAGTGGTTTTGAGAGGGGGAGACCGCCTGACGGCTACACCTTC.

The table lists this clone with a count of one. This chain connects TRBV19 to TRBJ2-1; 7 nucleotides match TRBD1. V was clipped by 5 bases and J by 1 base; unmatched bases: 5. Germline loops: CDR1 LNHDA, CDR2 SQIVND (reference sequence). This CDR3 region has 15 residues. CDR3 region: CASSPRDSSYNEQFF. The CDR3, as DNA: TGTGCCAGTAGTCCCCGGGACAGTTCCTACAATGAGCAGTTCTTC.

The chain has TRBV7-2 and TRBJ2-7; a weak D match, TRBD2 (5 bases). Germline V CDR1 and CDR2: SGHTA, FQGNSA. V gave up 1 base and J gave up 5 bases, with 12 bases separating them. This CDR3 is built from 14 residues. The chain's CDR3 is CASSLGGPWDEQYF. The CDR3, as DNA: TGTGCCAGCAGCTTAGGCGGGCCCTGGGACGAGCAGTACTTC.

The chain carries TRBV13 and TRBJ1-5; the D gene is possibly TRBD1 (6 bases). V was clipped by 5 bases and J by 6 bases, with 11 bases between them. Germline loops: CDR1 PRHDT, CDR2 FYEKMQ (reference sequence). The CDR3 is made up of 13 amino acids. The CDR3 coding sequence is TGTGCCAGCAGCACAGGGACGGGTCAGCCCCAGCATTTT. This translates into CASSTGTGQPQHF.

This clone was seen a handful of times. The CDR3 loop is CASSDTTGPLHF. In DNA, the CDR3 is TGTGCCAGCAGCGATACAACAGGGCCCCTCCACTTT. V gene TRBV7-9 combines with J gene TRBJ1-6; D perhaps matches TRBD1 (6 bases). Looked up from germline, CDR1 is SEHNR and CDR2 is FQNEAQ (reference sequence). Trimming stripped 5 bases from V and 13 bases from J, with 12 bases between. The CDR3 contains 12 residues.

The rearrangement uses TRBV28 and TRBJ1-1; the D is unclear. Deletions cut 8 bases from V and 5 bases from J, with 27 bases between. Germline V gene lookup returns CDR1 MDHEN and CDR2 SYDVKM. The CDR3 length is 17 residues. CDR3: CASRISGHRLRWTEAFF. The DNA of the CDR3 is TGTGCCAGCCGGATTTCGGGTCACCGCCTCCGTTGGACTGAAGCTTTCTTT.

This sequence joins TRBV27 and TRBJ2-7; possibly TRBD2 for D (6 bases). Looked up from germline, CDR1 is MNHEY and CDR2 is SMNVEV (reference sequence). The V gene lost 4 bases and the J gene lost 3 bases, with 13 bases spanning the gap. The CDR3 length is 14 residues. Here the CDR3 reads CASSSRDLRYEQYF. DNA for the CDR3: TGTGCCAGCAGTTCCCGGGACTTACGCTACGAGCAGTACTTC.

Comments on this clone: At the DNA level, this CDR3 is encoded by other sequences in the same sample as well. J is TRBJ2-7 and V is TRBV5-1, with D unresolved. Per germline, CDR1 SGHRS and CDR2 YFSETQ. The ends were cut back, 0 bases at V and 3 bases at J, with 7 bases in the middle. This CDR3 contains 13 residues. The DNA of the CDR3 is TGCGCCAGCAGCTTGGAGGCAGACTACGAGCAGTACTTC. Protein: CASSLEADYEQYF.

The V and J genes are TRBV6-6 and TRBJ1-1; D gene uncertain. CDR1 MNHNY and CDR2 SVGAGI come from the germline V gene (reference sequence). Trimming left V 6 bases short and J 3 bases short, with 11 bases between. This CDR3 spans 13 amino acids. CDR3 region: CASSPSKYTEAFF. DNA of the CDR3: TGTGCCAGCAGCCCTTCCAAGTACACTGAAGCTTTCTTT.

The chain links TRBV7-3 to TRBJ2-7; TRBD2 matches 10 bases. From germline, CDR1 is SGHTA and CDR2 FQGTGA. There are 14 residues in the CDR3. V lost 5 bases and J lost 6; bases outside the gene matches: 7. In DNA form, the CDR3 reads TGTGCCAGCAGCCCACGGACTAGCGGCAGCGAGCAGTACTTC. This translates into CASSPRTSGSEQYF. The complete variable domain, with remaining parts taken from reference TRBV7-3 and TRBJ2-7, reads GAGVSQTPSNKVTEKGKYVELRCDPISGHTALYWYRQSLGQGPEFLIYFQGTGAADDSGLPNDRFFAVRPEGSVSTLKIQRTERGDSAVYLCASSPRTSGSEQYFGPGTRLTVT.

The rearrangement links TRBV19 to TRBJ2-2; the D gene is possibly TRBD2 (5 bases). The germline gives CDR1 LNHDA, CDR2 SQIVND (reference sequence). This CDR3 is built from 13 residues. Trimming shortened V by 9 bases and J by 6 bases, and 14 bases separated the two germline ends. The CDR3 bases are TGTGCCAGCACCCAGCCGAGGGCCGGGGAGCTGTTTTTT. This encodes CASTQPRAGELFF.

This chain uses TRBV5-1 with TRBJ1-1; maybe TRBD1 (5 bases). The CDR3 is 14 amino acids. V lost 4 bases and J lost 4, with 14 bases in between. CDR1 is SGHRS and CDR2 is YFSETQ in the germline V gene. CDR3 protein: CASSLNRDVTEAFF. CDR3 in DNA: TGCGCCAGCAGCCTAAACCGGGACGTCACTGAAGCTTTCTTT.

Here the CDR3 DNA reads TGTGCCAGCAGGGATGACCCCACAGATACGCAGTATTTT. This codes for CASRDDPTDTQYF. This chain connects TRBV21-1 to TRBJ2-3. TRBV21-1 is tagged as a pseudogene. The CDR3 consists of 13 residues.

Concerning this clone itself: A junction boundary mismatches the germline segment, possibly from a read error. V is TRBV4-1 and J is TRBJ2-5; TRBD1 matches at 8 bases. This CDR3 has 15 residues. CDR1 is MGHRA, CDR2 YSYEKL, per germline. CDR3 nucleotide sequence: TGCGCCAGCAGACCGACAGGGGCCCCCCAAGCGACCCAGTACTTC. Encoded protein: CASRPTGAPQATQYF.

The chain uses TRBV7-9 and TRBJ2-7; either TRBD1 or TRBD2 may fit D (6 bases each). The germline V gene has CDR1 SEHNR and CDR2 FQNEAQ (reference sequence). The germline V and J ends were trimmed by 11 bases and 2 bases, with 13 bases remaining between them. This CDR3 is built from 12 residues. CDR3 residues: CAGSGGTYEQYF. The CDR3 DNA sequence: TGTGCCGGGTCCGGGGGCACCTACGAGCAGTACTTC.

V is TRBV6-5 and J is TRBJ2-1; D not certain. V lost 2 bases to trimming and J lost 9 bases, with 5 bases between them. The CDR3 is 11 amino acids. The germline V gene encodes CDR1 MNHEY and CDR2 SVGAGI. The CDR3 loop reads CASSYVGEQFF. CDR3 DNA sequence: TGTGCCAGCAGTTACGTGGGTGAGCAGTTCTTC.